These 24 T cell receptor beta chains originate from one sample sequenced in a study of blood T cell repertoires in COVID-19. Assay: immunoSEQ multiplex PCR; the TCRdb copy retains only in-frame clones and omits some. The table records about 72,000 clones, roughly 80% of them present only once. Source material: peripheral blood. These receptors all stem from a human donor in a cohort sampled during active COVID-19.

The chain is built from TRBV2 and TRBJ1-2; possibly TRBD1 for D (5 bases). CDR1 and CDR2 from the germline V gene are SNHLY and FYNNEI. V lost 3 bases to trimming and J lost 7 bases, with 12 bases between them. CDR3 length: 13 residues. The chain's CDR3 is CASSEEGSGGYTF. In DNA, the CDR3 is TGTGCCAGCAGTGAGGAGGGGAGTGGTGGCTACACCTTC.

The chain links TRBV7-8 to TRBJ2-7; 10 bases are a match to TRBD2. The germline V gene has CDR1 SGHVS and CDR2 FQNEAQ. The V and J ends lost 4 bases and 3 bases, in that order; junction bases with no gene match: 3. The CDR3 runs 14 residues. The CDR3 here is CASSSLAGLYEQYF. As DNA, the CDR3 is TGTGCCAGCAGCTCACTAGCGGGGCTCTACGAGCAGTACTTC. The full variable domain, rest sourced from reference TRBV7-8 and TRBJ2-7, is GAGVSQSPRYKVAKRGQDVALRCDPISGHVSLFWYQQALGQGPEFLTYFQNEAQLDKSGLPSDRFFAERPEGSVSTLKIQRTQQEDSAVYLCASSSLAGLYEQYFGPGTRLTVT.

V gene TRBV7-3 combines with J gene TRBJ1-3, with unresolved D. V lost 5 bases, J lost 0 bases, and 11 bases lay in between. This CDR3 comprises 15 residues. Germline V gives CDR1 SGHTA, CDR2 FQGTGA. The CDR3 DNA reads as TGTGCCAGCAGCCGAGACTCAAGCTCTGGAAACACCATATATTTT. It translates to CASSRDSSSGNTIYF.

This clone was seen a single time. The CDR3 bases are TGTGCCAGCAGTTTAATGGGAGGCAGCGCGTACAATGAGCAGTTCTTC. Translation gives CASSLMGGSAYNEQFF. V is TRBV27 and J is TRBJ2-1, with D perhaps TRBD2 (6 bases). Germline V CDR1 and CDR2: MNHEY, SMNVEV (reference sequence). This CDR3 comprises 16 residues. Trimming removed 2 bases at V and 4 bases at J, with 15 bases between.

Comments on this clone: At the DNA level, this CDR3 is encoded by other sequences in the same sample as well. V gene TRBV5-1 combines with J gene TRBJ2-5, with D uncertain. This CDR3 has 14 amino acids. CDR1 SGHRS and CDR2 YFSETQ come from the germline V gene. V was cut by 0 bases and J by 5 bases, with 11 bases left in between. The CDR3 reads CASSLAGRPETQYF. In DNA, the CDR3 is TGCGCCAGCAGCTTGGCCGGTCGTCCGGAGACCCAGTACTTC. The full variable domain, in which reference TRBV5-1 and TRBJ2-5 provide the parts outside the CDR3, is KAGVTQTPRYLIKTRGQQVTLSCSPISGHRSVSWYQQTPGQGLQFLFEYFSETQRNKGNFPGRFSGRQFSNSRSEMNVSTLELGDSALYLCASSLAGRPETQYFGPGTRLLVL.

This clone was recorded only once. The CDR3 DNA is TGTGCCAGCAGCCCCAGGACAGGGGGCGCTTATCGTCCTGGCTACACCTTC. It translates to CASSPRTGGAYRPGYTF. V is TRBV7-8 and J is TRBJ1-2; 11 positions agree with TRBD1. The CDR3 is 17 residues long. The ends lost 5 bases at V and 7 bases at J; junction bases unmatched: 15. Per the germline V gene, CDR1 is SGHVS and CDR2 is FQNEAQ.

This rearrangement joins TRBV12-5 to TRBJ2-1, with D maybe TRBD1 (6 bases). The CDR3 is 16 residues long. Germline lookup yields CDR1 LGHNT and CDR2 FRNRAP. Between the trimmed V and J ends, which lost 6 bases and 0 bases, there was a span of 15 bases. The CDR3 here is CASGPAGQSSYNEQFF. Written as DNA, the CDR3 is TGTGCTAGTGGGCCTGCCGGACAGAGCTCCTACAATGAGCAGTTCTTC.

The chain joins TRBV9 to TRBJ2-5, with 7 bases identical to TRBD1. The CDR3 is made up of 16 amino acids. CDR1 and CDR2 from the germline V gene are SGDLS and YYNGEE. The J segment lost 0 bases and the V segment lost 3 bases, leaving 8 bases of the junction unmatched. The CDR3 DNA reads as TGTGCCAGCAGCGCGACCCAAGACAGGGACCAAGAGACCCAGTACTTC. It yields the protein CASSATQDRDQETQYF.

The chain has TRBV11-2 and TRBJ1-6, with unresolved D. Germline loops: CDR1 SGHAT, CDR2 FQNNGV. V dropped 2 bases and J dropped 0 bases, with 14 bases sitting between them. CDR3 length equals 18 residues. As DNA, the CDR3 is TGTGCCAGCAGCTTACGAACGGGAGGGAGCTCCTATAATTCACCCCTCCACTTT. Translation gives CASSLRTGGSSYNSPLHF.

A single count supports this clone. The chain carries TRBV6-5 and TRBJ1-4; D is ambiguous. Trimming removed 4 bases from V and 0 bases from J, with 6 bases in between. Germline-derived CDR1 and CDR2 are MNHEY and SVGAGI. This CDR3 region has 14 residues. The CDR3 is CASSLAATNEKLFF. The CDR3, as DNA: TGTGCCAGCAGTTTAGCTGCAACTAATGAAAAACTGTTTTTT.

This clone was observed a handful of times. The chain has TRBV4-3 and TRBJ2-7; 7 bases line up with TRBD1. The CDR3 spans 15 residues. CDR1 and CDR2 (germline): LGHNA, YSLEER. Unmatched junction bases numbered 10, after V lost 3 bases and J lost 5 bases. This CDR3 reads CASSHSTGRADEQYF. As DNA, the CDR3 is TGCGCCAGCAGCCATTCGACAGGGCGAGCGGACGAGCAGTACTTC.

Only one count was recorded for this clone. The J gene is TRBJ2-7, the V gene TRBV5-1; TRBD2 aligns across 11 bases. Germline CDR1 is SGHRS and CDR2 is YFSETQ. With V trimmed by 3 bases and J by 3 bases, 8 bases remained unmatched. This CDR3 spans 16 amino acids. The CDR3 DNA sequence: TGCGCCAGCAGCTGGGCGACTAGCGGGGCACTCTACGAGCAGTACTTC. This sequence encodes CASSWATSGALYEQYF.

This chain uses TRBV2 with TRBJ1-2; 10 nucleotides agree with TRBD1. Per germline, CDR1 SNHLY and CDR2 FYNNEI. This CDR3 has 14 amino acids. V was clipped by 7 bases and J by 6 bases; unmatched bases: 8. This CDR3 reads CASMRGTGADGYTF. The CDR3 DNA reads as TGTGCCAGCATGAGGGGGACAGGGGCTGATGGCTACACCTTC.

The chain carries TRBV11-3 and TRBJ2-1, with D perhaps matching TRBD1 (6 bases). Germline CDR1 is SGHNT and CDR2 is YENEEA. Trimming shortened V by 5 bases and J by 5 bases, and 16 bases separated the two germline ends. The CDR3 has 15 residues. The CDR3 DNA sequence: TGTGCCAGCAGCACCGCAGGGGCCTTACACAATGAGCAGTTCTTC. Translated, it gives CASSTAGALHNEQFF.

This chain connects TRBV25-1 to TRBJ1-4; maybe TRBD1 (5 bases). The CDR3 length is 13 residues. V lost 6 bases, J lost 3 bases, and 8 bases lay in between. Germline V gene sequence: CDR1 MGHDK, CDR2 SYGVNS. CDR3 nucleotides: TGTGCCAGCAGAGGGGCGGCTAATGAAAAACTGTTTTTT. Encoded protein: CASRGAANEKLFF.

This clone has just a few counts. The chain combines TRBV2 with TRBJ2-3; the D gene is possibly TRBD1 (5 bases). V lost 7 bases and J lost 5, with 13 bases in between. Germline loops: CDR1 SNHLY, CDR2 FYNNEI. This CDR3 is built from 13 residues. CDR3 DNA: TGTGCCAGCACCAGGGATTCAGGAGATACGCAGTATTTT. It specifies CASTRDSGDTQYF.

The count of this clone is one. The CDR3, as DNA: TGTGCCAGCAGCGCCCCGGGACAGGGGTTTTACGAGCAGTACTTC. Protein sequence: CASSAPGQGFYEQYF. The chain carries TRBV7-9 and TRBJ2-7; 10 bases agree with TRBD1. The ends lost 5 bases at V and 4 bases at J; junction bases unmatched: 8. The CDR3 length is 15 residues. Germline V gene lookup returns CDR1 SEHNR and CDR2 FQNEAQ (reference sequence).

The V gene is TRBV27, the J gene TRBJ1-4; D is unresolved. With 6 bases removed from V and 7 bases from J, the gap between germline ends came to 15 bases. The CDR3 is made up of 14 amino acids. Germline loops: CDR1 MNHEY, CDR2 SMNVEV (reference sequence). DNA for the CDR3: TGTGCCAGCAGGCCACGGAGGCTGGGTGAAAAACTGTTTTTT. It specifies CASRPRRLGEKLFF.

The genes are TRBV13 and TRBJ1-1; TRBD1 is a possible D gene (5 bases). This CDR3 has 12 residues. V gave up 1 base and J gave up 11 bases, with 11 bases separating them. Germline assignment: CDR1 PRHDT and CDR2 FYEKMQ (reference sequence). The CDR3 spells CASSLAGGEAFF. The CDR3 DNA is TGTGCCAGCAGCTTAGCGGGGGGGGAGGCTTTCTTT.

The chain recombines TRBV18 with TRBJ2-5; D gene ambiguous. This CDR3 is built from 14 residues. Per the germline V gene, CDR1 is KGHSH and CDR2 is LQKENI. Trimming removed 0 bases from V and 2 bases from J, with 7 bases in between. The CDR3 is CASSPPGRQETQYF. In DNA, the CDR3 is TGTGCCAGCTCACCACCGGGCAGACAAGAGACCCAGTACTTC.

This clone occurred a few times. The rearrangement uses TRBV27 and TRBJ2-7; perhaps TRBD1 as D (7 bases). The CDR3 runs 14 residues. Per the germline V gene, CDR1 is MNHEY and CDR2 is SMNVEV (reference sequence). The ends were cut back, 5 bases at V and 5 bases at J, with 16 bases in the middle. Here the CDR3 DNA reads TGTGCCAGCAGTCACAGGGGAGGTGATCACGAGCAGTACTTC. The encoded protein is CASSHRGGDHEQYF.

This clone was detected only once. The V and J genes are TRBV19 and TRBJ2-3; maybe TRBD1 (6 bases). This CDR3 has 16 amino acids. The germline gives CDR1 LNHDA, CDR2 SQIVND (reference sequence). V gave up 5 bases and J gave up 2 bases, with 17 bases separating them. The CDR3 sequence: CASSPGTTIYTDTQYF. The CDR3 bases are TGTGCCAGTAGTCCCGGGACAACTATTTACACAGATACGCAGTATTTT.

CDR3 nucleotides: TGTGCCTGGACTTACGGGGTCGTGAACACTGAAGCTTTCTTT. Translated, it gives CAWTYGVVNTEAFF. This chain connects TRBV30 to TRBJ1-1, with unresolved D. Trimming stripped 4 bases from V and 0 bases from J, with 12 bases between. Per germline, CDR1 GTSNPN and CDR2 SVGIG (reference sequence). The CDR3 has 14 amino acids.

The chain recombines TRBV7-9 with TRBJ1-2; D ambiguous. This CDR3 is built from 13 residues. The V gene lost 2 bases and the J gene lost 6 bases, with 10 bases spanning the gap. Germline V lookup: CDR1 SEHNR, CDR2 FQNEAQ (reference sequence). The CDR3 is CASSLTQSDGYTF. DNA for the CDR3: TGTGCCAGCAGCTTAACCCAGTCCGATGGCTACACCTTC.